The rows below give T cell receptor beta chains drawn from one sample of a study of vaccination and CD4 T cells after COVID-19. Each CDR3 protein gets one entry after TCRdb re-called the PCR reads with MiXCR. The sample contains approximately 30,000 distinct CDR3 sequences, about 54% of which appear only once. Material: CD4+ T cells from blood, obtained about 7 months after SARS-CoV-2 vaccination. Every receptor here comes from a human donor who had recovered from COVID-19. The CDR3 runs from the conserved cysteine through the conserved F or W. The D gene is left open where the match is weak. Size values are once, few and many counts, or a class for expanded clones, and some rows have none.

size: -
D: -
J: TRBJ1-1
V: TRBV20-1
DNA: TGCAGTGGGGGATCGAACACTGAAGCTTTCTTT
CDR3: CSGGSNTEAFF

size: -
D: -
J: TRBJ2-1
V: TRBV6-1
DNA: TGTGCCAGCAGTGCCCCTCTGCAGGGAGGCCCCTACAATGAGCAGTTCTTC
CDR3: CASSAPLQGGPYNEQFF

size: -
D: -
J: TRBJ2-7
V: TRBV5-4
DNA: TGTGCCAGCAGCTTGCCCTCTAGCGCCTCAGTCTACGAGCAGTACTTC
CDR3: CASSLPSSASVYEQYF

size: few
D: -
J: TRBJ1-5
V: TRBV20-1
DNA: TGCAGTGCTAGAGTTGGGTATAGCAATCAGCCCCAGCATTTT
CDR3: CSARVGYSNQPQHF

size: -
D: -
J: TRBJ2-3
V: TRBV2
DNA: TGTGCCAGCACCCTAGGACAAGGGAGCCCTAATACGCAGTATTTT
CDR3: CASTLGQGSPNTQYF

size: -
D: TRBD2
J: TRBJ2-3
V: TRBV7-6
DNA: TGTGCCAGCAGCTTCAGGCTAGCGGGAGAAGGCACAGATACGCAGTATTTT
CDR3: CASSFRLAGEGTDTQYF

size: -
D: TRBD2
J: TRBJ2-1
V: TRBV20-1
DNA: TGCAGTGCTAAGGGACTAGCGGGAGGGATTGACAATGAGCAGTTCTTC
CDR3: CSAKGLAGGIDNEQFF

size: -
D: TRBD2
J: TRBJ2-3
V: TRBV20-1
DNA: TGCAGTGCTAGATCCCTGGGCGGGAGGGCCTTCGGCACAGATACGCAGTATTTT
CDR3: CSARSLGGRAFGTDTQYF

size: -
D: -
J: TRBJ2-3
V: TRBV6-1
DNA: TGTGCCAGCACCGGGCGGCGTAGGGGGTTTTCAGATACGCAGTATTTT
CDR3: CASTGRRRGFSDTQYF

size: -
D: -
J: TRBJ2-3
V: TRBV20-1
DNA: TGCAGTGCAGGGGGGCCCAGCACAGATACGCAGTATTTT
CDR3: CSAGGPSTDTQYF

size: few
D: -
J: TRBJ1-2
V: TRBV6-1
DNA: TGTGCCAGCAGCCTAGGACCTTCCTATGGCTACACCTTC
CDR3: CASSLGPSYGYTF

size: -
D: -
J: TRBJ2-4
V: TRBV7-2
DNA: TGTGCCAGCAGCCTTCCGGGAGACATTCAGTACTTC
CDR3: CASSLPGDIQYF

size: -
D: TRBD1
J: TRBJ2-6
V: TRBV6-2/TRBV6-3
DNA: TGTGCCAGCAGTTACGACAGGGGCTCTGGGGCCAACGTCCTGACTTTC
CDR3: CASSYDRGSGANVLTF

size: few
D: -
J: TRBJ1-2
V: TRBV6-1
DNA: TGTGCCAGCGCCGGGGGGGGATCCAGGCAGGGTGGCTACACCTTC
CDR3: CASAGGGSRQGGYTF

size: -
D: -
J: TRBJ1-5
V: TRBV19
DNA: TGTGCCAGTAGTATAGATGGGGGTAGCAATCAGCCCCAGCATTTT
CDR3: CASSIDGGSNQPQHF

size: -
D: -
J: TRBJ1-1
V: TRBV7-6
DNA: TGTGCCAGCAGCCCAGAATCTGGACAGACCATGAACACTGAAGCTTTCTTT
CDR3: CASSPESGQTMNTEAFF

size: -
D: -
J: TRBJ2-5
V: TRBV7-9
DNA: TGTGCCAGCACCGGCGGAGTAGCGTCCCAAGAGACCCAGTACTTC
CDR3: CASTGGVASQETQYF

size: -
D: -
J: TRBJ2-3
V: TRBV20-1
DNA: TGCAGTGCTAGCTTAACCGCTAGCACAGATACGCAGTATTTT
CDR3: CSASLTASTDTQYF

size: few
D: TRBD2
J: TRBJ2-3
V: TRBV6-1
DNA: TGTGCTAGCGGGAGGGCAACCGATACGCAGTATTTT
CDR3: CASGRATDTQYF

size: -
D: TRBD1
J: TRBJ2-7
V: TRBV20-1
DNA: TGCAGTGCCCGGGACAGGGGGCGTCGAGCGGGAGGGCCCACCTACGAGCAGTACTTC
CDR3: CSARDRGRRAGGPTYEQYF

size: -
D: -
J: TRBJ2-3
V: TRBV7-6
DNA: TGTGCTAGCAGCTTAAGCGTTAGCGCCTCAGATACGCAGTATTTT
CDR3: CASSLSVSASDTQYF

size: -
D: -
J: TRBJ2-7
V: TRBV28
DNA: TGTGCCAGCAGTTTAGATGACCGAGAAATTTCCTACGAGCAGTACTTC
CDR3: CASSLDDREISYEQYF

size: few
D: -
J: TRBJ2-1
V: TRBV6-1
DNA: TGTGCCAGCCACCGGGGCAGGGGCAGGGATGAGCAGTTCTTC
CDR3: CASHRGRGRDEQFF

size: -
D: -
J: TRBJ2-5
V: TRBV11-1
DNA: TGTGCCAGCAGCCCAGGGGGGAGGTTAGCCGGACAGACCCAGTACTTC
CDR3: CASSPGGRLAGQTQYF

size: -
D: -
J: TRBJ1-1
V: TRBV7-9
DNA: TGTGCCAGCAGCTTACCGGCAGCCAGCACTGAAGCTTTCTTT
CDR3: CASSLPAASTEAFF

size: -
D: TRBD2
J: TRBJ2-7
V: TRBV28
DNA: TGTGCCAGCAGAACTACGGACCCCCGGACTAGCGGGAGTTACAAATACGAGCAGTACTTC
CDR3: CASRTTDPRTSGSYKYEQYF

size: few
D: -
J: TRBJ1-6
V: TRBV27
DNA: TGTGCCAGCAGTTTATCGCCTCCTGCTGGCGGGCGGTATAATTCACCCCTCCACTTT
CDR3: CASSLSPPAGGRYNSPLHF

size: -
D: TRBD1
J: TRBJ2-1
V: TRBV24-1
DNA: TGTGCCACCAGTGACAACAGGGACAGGAACTACAATGAGCAGTTCTTC
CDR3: CATSDNRDRNYNEQFF

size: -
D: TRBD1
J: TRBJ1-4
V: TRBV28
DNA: TGTGCCAGCAGTCCAGGGGACAGGGAAAAACTGTTTTTT
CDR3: CASSPGDREKLFF

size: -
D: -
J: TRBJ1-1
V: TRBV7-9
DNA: TGTGCCAGCAGCTTAACCCCCTCCGATTTGAGAGCCAACACTGAAGCTTTCTTT
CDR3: CASSLTPSDLRANTEAFF

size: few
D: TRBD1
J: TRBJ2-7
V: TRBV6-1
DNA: TGTGCCAGCAGGGACAGGGCTACCTACGAGCAGTACTTC
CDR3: CASRDRATYEQYF

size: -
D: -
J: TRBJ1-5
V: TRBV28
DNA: TGTGCCAGCAGTGGCGGACAGATCAATCAGCCCCAGCATTTT
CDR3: CASSGGQINQPQHF

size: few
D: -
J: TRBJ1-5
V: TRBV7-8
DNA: TGTGCCAGCAGCTTAGCGGGGCAGGTGAGTCAGCCCCAGCATTTT
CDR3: CASSLAGQVSQPQHF

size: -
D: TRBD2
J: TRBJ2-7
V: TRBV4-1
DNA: TGCGCCAGCAGCCAAGGGACGGGAGGAGTCTACGAGCAGTACTTC
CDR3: CASSQGTGGVYEQYF

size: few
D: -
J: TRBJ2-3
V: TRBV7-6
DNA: TGTGCCAGCATAGCAGACGTAAGCACAGATACGCAGTATTTT
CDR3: CASIADVSTDTQYF

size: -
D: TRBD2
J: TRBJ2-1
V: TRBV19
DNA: TGTGCCAGTAGTATAGAGGCTAGCGGGAGGGCCAGTAACGGCTATGAGCAGTTCTTC
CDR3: CASSIEASGRASNGYEQFF

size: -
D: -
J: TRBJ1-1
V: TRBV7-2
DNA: TGTGCCAGCAGCCTCAACAGGGCTCGGAACACTGAAGCTTTCTTT
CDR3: CASSLNRARNTEAFF

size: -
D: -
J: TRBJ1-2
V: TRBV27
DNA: TGTGCCAGCAGTTTAGAGGGCGGCTACACCTTC
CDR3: CASSLEGGYTF

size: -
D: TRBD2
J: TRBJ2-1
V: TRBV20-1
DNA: TGCAGTGCTATCCCCGGGGGGGTAGCGAATGAGCAGTTCTTC
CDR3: CSAIPGGVANEQFF

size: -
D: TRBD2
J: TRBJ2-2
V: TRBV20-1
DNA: TGCAGTGCGGTAGCGGGAGGATCGAACACCGGGGAGCTGTTTTTT
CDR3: CSAVAGGSNTGELFF

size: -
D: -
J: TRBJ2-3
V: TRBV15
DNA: TGTGCCACCAGCACGCGCGGGGCCACAGATACGCAGTATTTT
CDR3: CATSTRGATDTQYF

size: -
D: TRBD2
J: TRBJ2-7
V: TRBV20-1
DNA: TGCAGTGCTAGAGGGCTAGCGGGAGTTTCTCGGTACGAGCAGTACTTC
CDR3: CSARGLAGVSRYEQYF

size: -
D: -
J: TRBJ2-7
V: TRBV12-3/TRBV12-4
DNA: TGTGCCAGCAGTTTAGCGAGAGAGTACGAGCAGTACTTC
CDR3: CASSLAREYEQYF

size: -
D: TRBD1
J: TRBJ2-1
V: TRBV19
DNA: TGTGCCAGTAGTATAACCGGGACAGGGGGCCTGGGTGAGCAGTTCTTC
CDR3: CASSITGTGGLGEQFF

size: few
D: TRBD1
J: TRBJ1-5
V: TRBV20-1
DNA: TGCAGTGCTTCCCCGGGACAGGGGCATCAGCCCCAGCATTTT
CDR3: CSASPGQGHQPQHF

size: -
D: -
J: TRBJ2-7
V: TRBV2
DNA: TGTGCCAGCACCCACCTTTTTTTCCAGGCGGACTCCTACGAGCAGTACTTC
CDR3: CASTHLFFQADSYEQYF

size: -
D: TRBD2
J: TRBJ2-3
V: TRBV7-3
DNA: TGTGCCAGCAGCCCGTCTACGGGGGGAGTGGCAGATACGCAGTATTTT
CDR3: CASSPSTGGVADTQYF

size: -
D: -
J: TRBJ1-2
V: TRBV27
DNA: TGTGCCAGCAGTGTGGATTCTAACTATGGCTACACCTTC
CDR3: CASSVDSNYGYTF

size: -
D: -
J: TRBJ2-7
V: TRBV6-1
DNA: TGTGCCAGCAGTGAAGGTCCGGACCCAACCTACGAGCAGTACTTC
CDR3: CASSEGPDPTYEQYF

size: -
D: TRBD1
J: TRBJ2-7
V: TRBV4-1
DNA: TGCGCCAGCAGCCCCTCCGGGACAGGGGGCTACGAGCAGTACTTC
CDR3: CASSPSGTGGYEQYF

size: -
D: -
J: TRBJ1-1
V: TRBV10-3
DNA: TGTACCATCAGTGCGGGGGGGGTCCGGGGCACTGAAGCTTTCTTT
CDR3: CTISAGGVRGTEAFF

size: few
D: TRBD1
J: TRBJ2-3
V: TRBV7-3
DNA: TGTGCCAGCAGCCTCACCCCGGCACAGGGGGCAGATACGCAGTATTTT
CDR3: CASSLTPAQGADTQYF

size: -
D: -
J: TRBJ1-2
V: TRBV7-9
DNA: TGTGCCAGCAGCCAGGACGGCTATGGCTACACCTTC
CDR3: CASSQDGYGYTF

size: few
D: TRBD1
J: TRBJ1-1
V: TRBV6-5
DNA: TGTGCCAGCAGTTACCTTACCCGAGGACAGGGCTATAACACTGAAGCTTTCTTT
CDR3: CASSYLTRGQGYNTEAFF

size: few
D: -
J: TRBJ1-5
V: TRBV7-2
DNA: TGTGCCAGCAGCTTAGCGCGGGCGTACCCCGGGGGCAATCAGCCCCAGCATTTT
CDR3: CASSLARAYPGGNQPQHF

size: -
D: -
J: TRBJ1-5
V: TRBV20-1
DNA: TGCAGTGCTAGCCTCTCCACGGGCAGCCGAAGGGAGCCCCAGCATTTT
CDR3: CSASLSTGSRREPQHF

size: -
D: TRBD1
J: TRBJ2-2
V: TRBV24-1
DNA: TGTGCCACCAGTAACCACAGGGGCACCGGGGAGCTGTTTTTT
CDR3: CATSNHRGTGELFF

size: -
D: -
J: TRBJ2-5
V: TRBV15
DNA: TGTGCCACCAGCAGAAAGGTTGCGGACCAAGAGACCCAGTACTTC
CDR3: CATSRKVADQETQYF

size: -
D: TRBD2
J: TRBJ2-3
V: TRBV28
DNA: TGTGCCAGCAGTTCCCCAGGGAGGGGTAGCACAGATACGCAGTATTTT
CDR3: CASSSPGRGSTDTQYF